The 15 T cell receptor beta chains presented below share a single source sample, sequenced in a study of shared clonotypes between healthy human individuals. Sequencing was performed with immunoSEQ multiplex PCR; in TCRdb, only in-frame clones are kept and a portion is missing. The table shows some 2 million clones, with approximately 94% occurring only once. Terminally differentiated effector memory CD45RA+ cells were left out of the naive CD8 fraction, which was CD45RO-negative and positively selected for CCR7. Sequencing was done on a sample of naive CD8+ T cells sorted from blood. The receptor set was obtained from a young man in good health.

This chain uses TRBV6-5 with TRBJ2-2, with D perhaps TRBD2 (6 bases). The CDR3 length is 15 residues. The V gene lost 5 bases and the J gene lost 4 bases, with 14 bases spanning the gap. Germline CDR1 MNHEY, CDR2 SVGAGI. The CDR3 spells CASSATEEGTGELFF. In DNA, the CDR3 is TGTGCCAGCAGTGCCACAGAGGAGGGCACCGGGGAGCTGTTTTTT.

Only one count was recorded for this clone. The chain links TRBV27 to TRBJ1-4; D remains unclear. Germline V gene lookup returns CDR1 MNHEY and CDR2 SMNVEV (reference sequence). The CDR3 has 16 residues. The germline V and J ends were trimmed by 3 bases and 5 bases, with 16 bases remaining between them. CDR3 nucleotides: TGTGCCAGCAGTTTCGCAGGAGAGTTGGAGAATGAAAAACTGTTTTTT. Translated: CASSFAGELENEKLFF.

The rearrangement uses TRBV21-1 and TRBJ1-1. TRBV21-1 is termed a pseudogene. The CDR3 runs 14 residues. The CDR3 DNA follows: TGTGCCAGCAGCAAAGTCCAGAAGAGGACTGAAGCTTTCTTT. Translation: CASSKVQKRTEAFF.

The sample holds a few counts of this clone. The V gene is TRBV10-3, the J gene TRBJ1-5; D unresolved. The ends were cut back, 3 bases at V and 5 bases at J, with 11 bases in the middle. Germline V gives CDR1 ENHRY, CDR2 SYGVKD. The CDR3 length is 14 residues. CDR3: CAISDGLVDQPQHF. The CDR3 DNA reads as TGTGCCATCAGTGACGGATTGGTGGATCAGCCCCAGCATTTT.

This sequence joins TRBV4-1 and TRBJ1-1; 7 nucleotides match TRBD1. Germline CDR1 is MGHRA and CDR2 is YSYEKL. After removal of 5 bases from V and 0 bases from J, the junction contained 6 bases not matched to a gene. The CDR3 sequence is 15 residues long. CDR3 nucleotides: TGCGCCAGCAGCTATCGACAGGGAATGAACACTGAAGCTTTCTTT. Amino acid sequence: CASSYRQGMNTEAFF.

This clone has a handful of counts. This sequence joins TRBV6-6 and TRBJ1-6, with 7 bases fitting TRBD1. From germline, CDR1 is MNHNY and CDR2 SVGAGI (reference sequence). CDR3 size: 13 residues. The junction had 8 bases not matched to a gene; V was cut back by 8 bases and J by 10 bases. The CDR3 here is CASVTGVGSPLHF. The CDR3 DNA is TGTGCCAGCGTTACAGGGGTTGGGTCACCCCTCCACTTT.

J is TRBJ1-2 and V is TRBV30; unclear D gene. Between the trimmed V and J ends, which lost 0 bases and 2 bases, there was a span of 19 bases. The CDR3 is 17 amino acids. Germline V gene lookup returns CDR1 GTSNPN and CDR2 SVGIG (reference sequence). Written as DNA, the CDR3 is TGTGCCTGGAGTGTCCTTTTTTGGACTCAGGTGAACTATGGCTACACCTTC. This gives the protein CAWSVLFWTQVNYGYTF.

This chain joins TRBV9 and TRBJ1-1, with D tentatively TRBD1 (5 bases). The germline gives CDR1 SGDLS, CDR2 YYNGEE. The CDR3 spans 15 residues. V lost 4 bases and J 4 bases, leaving 17 bases between the germline ends. The CDR3 protein is CASSHSGVGATEAFF. CDR3 nucleotides: TGTGCCAGCAGCCACTCCGGGGTCGGGGCCACTGAAGCTTTCTTT.

The J gene is TRBJ1-2, the V gene TRBV6-1, with D maybe TRBD1 (5 bases). V shed 1 base and J shed 2 bases, with 20 bases lying between them. CDR1 is MNHNS, CDR2 SASEGT, per germline. The CDR3 runs to 18 residues. The CDR3 here is CASSEGGHLRFINYGYTF. DNA for the CDR3: TGTGCCAGCAGTGAAGGGGGCCACCTACGTTTTATAAACTATGGCTACACCTTC.

The rearrangement links TRBV11-3 to TRBJ2-3; tentatively, D is TRBD2 (5 bases). The CDR3 consists of 13 residues. The V end lost 6 bases, the J end lost 1 base, and 8 bases lay between the germline ends. Germline V gene lookup returns CDR1 SGHNT and CDR2 YENEEA. The CDR3 sequence: CASRPAGTDTQYF. In DNA, the CDR3 is TGTGCCAGCAGGCCAGCGGGCACAGATACGCAGTATTTT.

This rearrangement joins TRBV4-3 to TRBJ1-2; no reliable D call. CDR1 is LGHNA, CDR2 YSLEER, per germline. V lost 0 bases and J lost 5, with 10 bases in between. The CDR3 runs 14 residues. The CDR3 bases are TGCGCCAGCAGCCAAGATGAGAGCCTGTATGGCTACACCTTC. It is translated as CASSQDESLYGYTF.

CDR3 nucleotides: TGTGCAAGTCGCTTAGGGTTGCTGGGGGGCAATGAGCAGTTCTTC. As protein: CASRLGLLGGNEQFF. The chain has TRBV12-2 and TRBJ2-1; the table gives TRBD2 as D, unverified against the DNA. TRBV12-2 is tagged as a pseudogene. The CDR3 covers 15 residues.

The count of this clone is one. The chain's CDR3 is CSALGTGDNEKLFF. In DNA form, the CDR3 reads TGCAGCGCCCTCGGGACAGGGGATAATGAAAAACTGTTTTTT. The V and J genes are TRBV29-1 and TRBJ1-4; 10 positions agree with TRBD1. The junction had 6 bases not matched to a gene; V was cut back by 7 bases and J by 4 bases. The germline V gene encodes CDR1 SQVTM and CDR2 ANQGSEA. This CDR3 contains 14 residues.

CDR3 sequence (DNA): TGCGCCAGCAGCCCCATGGGGGACCAATACGAGCAGTACTTC. This gives the protein CASSPMGDQYEQYF. The J gene is TRBJ2-7, the V gene TRBV4-1; D is tentatively TRBD1 or TRBD2 (5 bases each). The CDR3 runs 14 residues. Trimming removed 4 bases at V and 4 bases at J, with 14 bases between. Per the germline V gene, CDR1 is MGHRA and CDR2 is YSYEKL.

The chain combines TRBV5-4 with TRBJ2-1; perhaps TRBD2 as D (6 bases). Trimming took off 0 bases at V and 6 bases at J, with 19 bases between the two ends. The CDR3 runs 17 residues. Germline V CDR1 and CDR2: SGHNT, YYREEE (reference sequence). CDR3 DNA sequence: TGTGCCAGCAGCTTGGCCGTCGGGAGCGGCCCAGGCAATGAGCAGTTCTTC. This translates into CASSLAVGSGPGNEQFF.